A single sample gave rise to the 28 T cell receptor beta chains below, sequenced in a study of T cell repertoires in cytomegalovirus infection. TCRdb reprocessed the reads via MiXCR and lists one record per CDR3 protein. The data contain about 400,000 distinct CDR3 sequences, roughly 18% of them seen just once; the ten biggest clones take up around 10%. The material sequenced was PBMCs. All receptors come from a human donor in good health (CMV status not recorded). Some clones in this sample may be carry-over from other donors' samples.

This clonotype was observed at least ten times. The chain combines TRBV11-3 with TRBJ2-6; TRBD1 matches at 11 bases. CDR3 length: 16 amino acids. Germline CDR1 SGHNT, CDR2 YENEEA. J gave up 2 bases and V 6 bases, and 3 bases lay outside the gene matches. CDR3 protein: CASSSGQGAGANVLTF. The CDR3 DNA reads TGTGCCAGCAGTTCGGGACAGGGGGCTGGGGCCAACGTCCTGACTTTC.

The table lists this clonotype with many counts. The gene calls are TRBV7-9 and TRBJ2-7; 9 bases are a match to TRBD1. Looked up from germline, CDR1 is SEHNR and CDR2 is FQNEAQ (reference sequence). The V segment lost 5 bases and the J segment 2 bases; nucleotides outside the gene matches: 10. The CDR3 spans 16 residues. The CDR3 DNA sequence: TGTGCCAGCAGCCCCCCCTCAGGACAGGGGACCTACGAGCAGTACTTC. Its translation: CASSPPSGQGTYEQYF.

There are a few counts of this clonotype. The chain links TRBV7-8 to TRBJ2-2; TRBD2 agrees at 7 bases. Trimming cost V 0 bases and J 8 bases; bases outside gene matches: 12. The CDR3 totals 17 residues. The germline gives CDR1 SGHVS, CDR2 FQNEAQ. CDR3 sequence: CASSLAPREVDPGELFF. Written as DNA, the CDR3 is TGTGCCAGCAGCTTAGCCCCCCGGGAGGTTGATCCGGGGGAGCTGTTTTTT.

This clonotype was detected many times. V gene TRBV7-2 combines with J gene TRBJ2-1; D ambiguous. The V end was cut by 5 bases, the J end by 0 bases, with 11 bases between. This CDR3 spans 15 amino acids. Per germline, CDR1 SGHTA and CDR2 FQGNSA. This CDR3 reads CASSQGRSSYNEQFF. CDR3 coding DNA: TGTGCCAGCAGCCAAGGGCGGTCCTCCTACAATGAGCAGTTCTTC.

This clonotype was seen more than once but under ten times. The V and J genes are TRBV5-4 and TRBJ1-1, with D tentatively TRBD1 (5 bases). Trimming cost V 3 bases and J 3 bases, with 12 bases left between them. There are 14 residues in the CDR3. Germline V gives CDR1 SGHNT, CDR2 YYREEE (reference sequence). CDR3 residues: CASSSPREDTEAFF. The CDR3 nucleotides are TGTGCCAGCAGCTCCCCCAGGGAAGACACTGAAGCTTTCTTT.

This clonotype was counted only a few times. The chain combines TRBV2 with TRBJ1-6; D is unclear. CDR1 is SNHLY, CDR2 FYNNEI, per germline. This CDR3 has 17 amino acids. Trimming stripped 5 bases from V and 0 bases from J, with 14 bases between. The CDR3 spells CASSYFRPSSYNSPLHF. DNA for the CDR3: TGTGCCAGCAGTTATTTTCGGCCGAGCTCCTATAATTCACCCCTCCACTTT.

V usage is TRBV29-1 and J usage is TRBJ1-2; D may be TRBD1 (5 bases). The CDR3 extends over 15 amino acids. Germline V CDR1 and CDR2: SQVTM, ANQGSEA. The V end lost 2 bases, the J end lost 0 bases, and 13 bases lay between the germline ends. Here the CDR3 DNA reads TGCAGCGTTGAATTCCCAGGGAGAGCTAACTATGGCTACACCTTC. Translating it yields CSVEFPGRANYGYTF.

The rearrangement uses TRBV18 and TRBJ2-7; D gene ambiguous. Per germline, CDR1 KGHSH and CDR2 LQKENI. The CDR3 runs to 13 residues. The V gene lost 3 bases and the J gene lost 3 bases, with 9 bases spanning the gap. The CDR3 loop is CASSPPGRYEQYF. The DNA for the CDR3 is TGTGCCAGCTCACCCCCCGGGCGCTACGAGCAGTACTTC.

This chain uses TRBV10-3 with TRBJ1-1, with D perhaps matching TRBD1 (5 bases). This CDR3 has 15 amino acids. Per germline, CDR1 ENHRY and CDR2 SYGVKD. V lost 2 bases, J lost 0 bases, and 10 bases lay in between. The CDR3 reads CAISEPGEVNTEAFF. CDR3 sequence (DNA): TGTGCCATCAGTGAGCCGGGGGAGGTGAACACTGAAGCTTTCTTT.

This clonotype was observed a single time. A much larger clone is a single base away; this may be a read error. V and J are TRBV6-6 and TRBJ2-1; no definite D call. The CDR3 is made up of 13 amino acids. Germline CDR1 and CDR2: MNHNY and SVGAGI (reference sequence). CDR3 region: CTSKESARPPQFF. The CDR3, as DNA: TGTACCAGCAAAGAGAGCGCTCGCCCCCCCCAGTTCTTC.

This clonotype was found a few times. The rearrangement links TRBV20-1 to TRBJ2-5; D gene uncertain. Trimming stripped 0 bases from V and 4 bases from J, with 12 bases between. The CDR3 sequence is 14 residues long. The germline gives CDR1 DFQATT, CDR2 SNEGSKA (reference sequence). This CDR3 reads CSAREVRSPETQYF. For the CDR3, the DNA is TGCAGTGCTAGAGAGGTCAGATCCCCAGAGACCCAGTACTTC.

The V call is TRBV5-4, the J call TRBJ2-2, with D unresolved. Trimming took off 1 base at V and 0 bases at J, with 7 bases between the two ends. Germline CDR1 reads SGHNT; CDR2 reads YYREEE (reference sequence). The CDR3 has 15 residues. The CDR3 loop reads CASSLPPANTGELFF. CDR3 coding DNA: TGTGCCAGCAGCTTGCCGCCAGCGAACACCGGGGAGCTGTTTTTT.

This chain links TRBV4-1 with TRBJ2-7, with D perhaps matching TRBD1 or TRBD2 (5 bases each). Germline CDR1 is MGHRA and CDR2 is YSYEKL. V lost 4 bases and J 3 bases, leaving 16 bases between the germline ends. This CDR3 contains 15 residues. The CDR3 is CASSRTGSGGYEQYF. The CDR3, as DNA: TGCGCCAGCAGCCGAACCGGGTCTGGGGGCTACGAGCAGTACTTC.

This clonotype was observed many times. The genes are TRBV7-8 and TRBJ1-5; D uncertain. CDR3 length equals 16 residues. V was clipped by 1 base and J by 2 bases, with 12 bases between them. Per the germline V gene, CDR1 is SGHVS and CDR2 is FQNEAQ. The CDR3 protein is CASSLGALGGNQPQHF. The CDR3 bases are TGTGCCAGCAGCTTAGGGGCGCTTGGGGGCAATCAGCCCCAGCATTTT.

The rearrangement uses TRBV11-2 and TRBJ2-7, with TRBD1 as a possible D gene (6 bases). This CDR3 has 13 amino acids. The germline V and J ends were trimmed by 5 bases and 3 bases, with 11 bases remaining between them. CDR1 SGHAT and CDR2 FQNNGV come from the germline V gene. The CDR3 protein is CASSPGQYYEQYF. As DNA, the CDR3 is TGTGCCAGCAGCCCAGGACAGTACTACGAGCAGTACTTC.

This clonotype was picked up many times. The genes are TRBV7-2 and TRBJ1-5; D is possibly TRBD1 (5 bases). This CDR3 is 14 amino acids long. The V end lost 3 bases, the J end lost 3 bases, and 9 bases lay between the germline ends. Germline V gene data show CDR1 as SGHTA and CDR2 as FQGNSA. The CDR3 reads CASSFDRYNQPQHF. The CDR3 bases are TGTGCCAGCAGCTTTGACAGATACAATCAGCCCCAGCATTTT.

This clonotype was detected a few times. J is TRBJ2-5 and V is TRBV5-1; 13 bases are shared with TRBD2. With V trimmed by 1 base and J by 6 bases, 6 bases remained unmatched. Germline CDR1 SGHRS, CDR2 YFSETQ. CDR3 length: 16 residues. The CDR3 here is CASSLITSGGAKTQYF. CDR3 in DNA: TGCGCCAGCAGCTTGATCACTAGCGGGGGGGCAAAGACCCAGTACTTC. Filled out from reference TRBV5-1 and TRBJ2-5, the complete variable domain reads KAGVTQTPRYLIKTRGQQVTLSCSPISGHRSVSWYQQTPGQGLQFLFEYFSETQRNKGNFPGRFSGRQFSNSRSEMNVSTLELGDSALYLCASSLITSGGAKTQYFGPGTRLLVL.

The chain recombines TRBV2 with TRBJ2-5, with D possibly being TRBD1 (6 bases). CDR3 size: 13 residues. Per germline, CDR1 SNHLY and CDR2 FYNNEI. V was shortened by 3 bases and J by 1 base, with 6 bases between the two germline ends. The CDR3 DNA is TGTGCCAGCAGTGAGGACAGCCAAGAGACCCAGTACTTC. Translating gives CASSEDSQETQYF. Full variable domain (rest looked up from reference TRBV2 and TRBJ2-5): EPEVTQTPSHQVTQMGQEVILRCVPISNHLYFYWYRQILGQKVEFLVSFYNNEISEKSEIFDDQFSVERPDGSNFTLKIRSTKLEDSAMYFCASSEDSQETQYFGPGTRLLVL.

V is TRBV28 and J is TRBJ2-7; 7 bases align to TRBD2. CDR3 length: 15 amino acids. Germline CDR1 and CDR2: MDHEN and SYDVKM. V shed 4 bases and J 2 bases; nucleotides not matched to a gene: 8. Here the CDR3 reads CASSSRVGTTYEQYF. The DNA for the CDR3 is TGTGCCAGCAGTTCCAGGGTAGGGACTACCTACGAGCAGTACTTC.

This clonotype has a count of ten or more. The chain uses TRBV7-6 and TRBJ2-7; 9 nucleotides align to TRBD1. V lost 2 bases, J lost 5 bases, and 1 base stayed unmatched. This CDR3 contains 13 residues. Germline V lookup: CDR1 SGHVS, CDR2 FNYEAQ. CDR3 sequence (DNA): TGTGCCAGCAGCTTAAGGACAGGGGACGAGCAGTACTTC. Translation: CASSLRTGDEQYF.

The V gene is TRBV6-6, the J gene TRBJ2-7; D may be TRBD1 (6 bases). The CDR3 sequence is 14 residues long. V lost 3 bases to trimming and J lost 3 bases, with 12 bases between them. Germline CDR1 reads MNHNY; CDR2 reads SVGAGI (reference sequence). The CDR3 nucleotides are TGTGCCAGCAGTTATGCAGGGGTCGACTACGAGCAGTACTTC. This encodes CASSYAGVDYEQYF.

This clonotype was seen many times. This chain uses TRBV24-1 with TRBJ2-7, with 8 positions matching TRBD1. This CDR3 region has 15 residues. V shed 2 bases, J shed 5 bases, and the junction held 7 bases outside the gene matches. The germline CDR1 and CDR2 sequences are KGHDR and SFDVKD. This CDR3 is CATSDSGTGMDEQYF. The DNA for the CDR3 is TGTGCCACCAGTGATTCCGGGACAGGCATGGACGAGCAGTACTTC.

The table lists this clonotype with many counts. This rearrangement joins TRBV7-4 to TRBJ1-1; 10 nucleotides line up with TRBD1. Germline values: CDR1 SGHVT, CDR2 SQSDAQ. The CDR3 runs 13 residues. The junction had 8 bases not matched to a gene; V was cut back by 5 bases and J by 11 bases. This CDR3 reads CASSRRQGALAFF. CDR3 DNA sequence: TGTGCCAGCAGCCGGCGACAGGGGGCGTTGGCTTTCTTT.

This chain links TRBV28 with TRBJ2-7; tentative D call: TRBD2 (6 bases). V dropped 10 bases and J dropped 2 bases, with 21 bases sitting between them. CDR1 is MDHEN, CDR2 SYDVKM, per germline. The CDR3 is made up of 15 amino acids. The CDR3 nucleotides are TGTGCCACCACCCCGGGAGCGAAAACCACCTACGAGCAGTACTTC. Amino acid sequence: CATTPGAKTTYEQYF. The entire variable domain, with the rest obtained from reference TRBV28 and TRBJ2-7, is as follows: DVKVTQSSRYLVKRTGEKVFLECVQDMDHENMFWYRQDPGLGLRLIYFSYDVKMKEKGDIPEGYSVSREKKERFSLILESASTNQTSMYLCATTPGAKTTYEQYFGPGTRLTVT.

This clonotype has a handful of counts. V and J are TRBV13 and TRBJ1-1; D is perhaps TRBD1 (6 bases). Trimming took 5 bases from V and 2 from J, leaving 12 bases between them. The CDR3 is 14 residues long. Germline CDR1 reads PRHDT; CDR2 reads FYEKMQ (reference sequence). CDR3 in DNA: TGTGCCAGCAGCATAACGGACAGAAACACTGAAGCTTTCTTT. This sequence encodes CASSITDRNTEAFF.

The chain carries TRBV18 and TRBJ2-1, with TRBD2 identical over 8 bases. V shed 2 bases, J shed 4 bases, and the junction held 7 bases outside the gene matches. Germline loops: CDR1 KGHSH, CDR2 LQKENI. The CDR3 spans 16 residues. The CDR3 DNA reads TGTGCCAGCTCACCATACCGGACTAGCTGGTACAATGAGCAGTTCTTC. Encoded protein: CASSPYRTSWYNEQFF.

This clonotype was counted many times. The V gene is TRBV10-3, the J gene TRBJ1-5; D remains ambiguous. The CDR3 totals 16 residues. Germline V lookup: CDR1 ENHRY, CDR2 SYGVKD. V lost 0 bases to trimming and J lost 0 bases, with 9 bases between them. The CDR3 nucleotides read TGTGCCATCAGTGAGTCGACCGGGAATAGCAATCAGCCCCAGCATTTT. Protein: CAISESTGNSNQPQHF.

CDR3 sequence: CASSPWTGEYTDTQYF. Here the CDR3 DNA reads TGTGCCAGCAGTCCCTGGACAGGGGAGTACACAGATACGCAGTATTTT. The chain employs TRBV28 and TRBJ2-3; 9 bases agree with TRBD1. V gave up 5 bases and J gave up 2 bases; unmatched junction bases: 8. CDR1 and CDR2 from the germline V gene are MDHEN and SYDVKM. The CDR3 runs to 16 residues. The full variable domain, in which reference TRBV28 and TRBJ2-3 provide the parts outside the CDR3, is DVKVTQSSRYLVKRTGEKVFLECVQDMDHENMFWYRQDPGLGLRLIYFSYDVKMKEKGDIPEGYSVSREKKERFSLILESASTNQTSMYLCASSPWTGEYTDTQYFGPGTRLTVL.